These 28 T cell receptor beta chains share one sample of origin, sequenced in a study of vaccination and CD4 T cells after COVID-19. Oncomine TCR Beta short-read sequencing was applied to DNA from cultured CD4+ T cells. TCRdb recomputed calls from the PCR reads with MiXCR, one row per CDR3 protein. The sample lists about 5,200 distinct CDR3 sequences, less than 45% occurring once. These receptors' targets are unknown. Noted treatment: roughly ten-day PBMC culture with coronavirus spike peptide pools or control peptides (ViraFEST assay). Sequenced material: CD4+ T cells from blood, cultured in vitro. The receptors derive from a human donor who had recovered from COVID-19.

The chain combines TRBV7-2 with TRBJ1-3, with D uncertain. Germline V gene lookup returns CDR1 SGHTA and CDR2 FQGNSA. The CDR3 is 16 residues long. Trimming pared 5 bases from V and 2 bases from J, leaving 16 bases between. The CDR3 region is CASSATFGQPGNTIYF. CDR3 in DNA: TGTGCCAGCAGCGCCACCTTTGGGCAGCCTGGAAACACCATATATTTT.

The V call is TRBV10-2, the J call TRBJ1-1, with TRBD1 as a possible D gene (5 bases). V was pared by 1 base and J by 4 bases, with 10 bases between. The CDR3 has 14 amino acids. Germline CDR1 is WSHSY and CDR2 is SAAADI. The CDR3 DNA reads TGCGCCAGCAGTGAGTTGGCGGGGGTCACTGAAGCTTTCTTT. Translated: CASSELAGVTEAFF.

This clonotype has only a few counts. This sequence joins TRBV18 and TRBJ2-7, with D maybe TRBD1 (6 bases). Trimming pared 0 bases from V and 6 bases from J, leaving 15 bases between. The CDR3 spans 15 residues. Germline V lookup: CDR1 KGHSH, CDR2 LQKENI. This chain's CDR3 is CASSPPGRGPLEQYF. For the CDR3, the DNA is TGTGCCAGCTCACCACCTGGCAGGGGCCCCCTCGAGCAGTACTTC. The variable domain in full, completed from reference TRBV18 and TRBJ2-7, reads NAGVMQNPRHLVRRRGQEARLRCSPMKGHSHVYWYRQLPEEGLKFMVYLQKENIIDESGMPKERFSAEFPKEGPSILRIQQVVRGDSAAYFCASSPPGRGPLEQYFGPGTRLTVT.

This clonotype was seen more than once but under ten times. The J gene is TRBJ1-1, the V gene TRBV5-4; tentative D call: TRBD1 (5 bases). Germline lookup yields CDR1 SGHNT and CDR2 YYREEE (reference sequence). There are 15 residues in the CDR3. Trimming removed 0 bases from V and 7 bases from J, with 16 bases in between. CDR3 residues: CASSLDLGVWNEAFF. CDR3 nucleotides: TGTGCCAGCAGCTTGGATTTGGGGGTTTGGAATGAAGCTTTCTTT.

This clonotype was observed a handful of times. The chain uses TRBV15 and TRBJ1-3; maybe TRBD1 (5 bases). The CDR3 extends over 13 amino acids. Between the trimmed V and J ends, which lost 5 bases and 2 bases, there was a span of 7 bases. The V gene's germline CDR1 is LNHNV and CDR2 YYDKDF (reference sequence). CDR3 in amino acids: CATSGTTGNTIYF. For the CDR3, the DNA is TGTGCCACCAGCGGGACGACTGGAAACACCATATATTTT.

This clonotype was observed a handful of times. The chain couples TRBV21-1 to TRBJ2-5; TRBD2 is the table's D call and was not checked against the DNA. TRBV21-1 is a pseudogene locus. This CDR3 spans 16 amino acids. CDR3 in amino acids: CASSNGTRVIAETQYF. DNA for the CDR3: TGTGCCAGCAGCAATGGGACTCGCGTCATTGCGGAGACCCAGTACTTC.

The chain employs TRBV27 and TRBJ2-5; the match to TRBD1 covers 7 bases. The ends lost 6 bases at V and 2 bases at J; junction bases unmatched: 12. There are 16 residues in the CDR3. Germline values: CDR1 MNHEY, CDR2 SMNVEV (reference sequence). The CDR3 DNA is TGTGCCAGCAGCAAGACTATTGGGACAGCTCAAGAGACCCAGTACTTC. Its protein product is CASSKTIGTAQETQYF.

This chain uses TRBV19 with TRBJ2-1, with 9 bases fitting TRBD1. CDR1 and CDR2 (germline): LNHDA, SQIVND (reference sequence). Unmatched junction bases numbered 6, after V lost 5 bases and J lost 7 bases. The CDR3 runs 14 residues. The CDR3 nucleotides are TGTGCCAGTAGTCCGGGACAGGGACGGAATGAGCAGTTCTTC. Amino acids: CASSPGQGRNEQFF.

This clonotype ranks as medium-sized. CDR3 coding DNA: TGTGCCAGCAGCGTAGGACTAGCGGGGGACTCTAGCACAGATACGCAGTATTTT. Amino acids: CASSVGLAGDSSTDTQYF. The rearrangement uses TRBV9 and TRBJ2-3; the match to TRBD2 covers 12 bases. V was clipped by 0 bases and J by 0 bases; unmatched bases: 5. The germline V gene has CDR1 SGDLS and CDR2 YYNGEE. The CDR3 totals 18 residues.

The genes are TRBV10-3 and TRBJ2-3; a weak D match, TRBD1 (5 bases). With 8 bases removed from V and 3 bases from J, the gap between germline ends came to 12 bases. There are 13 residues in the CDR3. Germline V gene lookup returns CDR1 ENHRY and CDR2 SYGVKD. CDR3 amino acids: CAIGAGATDTQYF. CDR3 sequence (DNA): TGTGCCATCGGGGCTGGGGCAACAGATACGCAGTATTTT.

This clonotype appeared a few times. The chain's CDR3 is CASSQGPTGRIYEQYF. The CDR3 DNA follows: TGCGCCAGCAGCCAAGGCCCCACAGGGAGAATCTACGAGCAGTACTTC. The V gene is TRBV4-3, the J gene TRBJ2-7; D might be TRBD1 (6 bases). This CDR3 has 16 residues. Germline V gene sequence: CDR1 LGHNA, CDR2 YSLEER. V lost 1 base to trimming and J lost 3 bases, with 16 bases between them.

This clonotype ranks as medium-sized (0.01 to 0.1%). The CDR3 here is CASRDGRNYGYTF. CDR3 bases: TGTGCCAGTCGGGACGGCCGAAACTATGGCTACACCTTC. The chain uses TRBV19 and TRBJ1-2, with a tentative D call TRBD1 (5 bases). Germline V gives CDR1 LNHDA, CDR2 SQIVND (reference sequence). Trimming cost V 8 bases and J 2 bases, with 12 bases left between them. This CDR3 region has 13 residues. The full variable domain, its missing parts supplied by reference TRBV19 and TRBJ1-2, is DGGITQSPKYLFRKEGQNVTLSCEQNLNHDAMYWYRQDPGQGLRLIYYSQIVNDFQKGDIAEGYSVSREKKESFPLTVTSAQKNPTAFYLCASRDGRNYGYTFGSGTRLTVV.

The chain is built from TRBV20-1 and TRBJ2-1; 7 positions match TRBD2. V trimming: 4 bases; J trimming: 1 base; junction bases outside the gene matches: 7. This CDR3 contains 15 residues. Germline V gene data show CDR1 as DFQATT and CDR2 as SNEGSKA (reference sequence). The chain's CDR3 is CSANGPSGSYNEQFF. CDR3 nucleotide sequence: TGCAGTGCTAATGGTCCTAGCGGTTCCTACAATGAGCAGTTCTTC.

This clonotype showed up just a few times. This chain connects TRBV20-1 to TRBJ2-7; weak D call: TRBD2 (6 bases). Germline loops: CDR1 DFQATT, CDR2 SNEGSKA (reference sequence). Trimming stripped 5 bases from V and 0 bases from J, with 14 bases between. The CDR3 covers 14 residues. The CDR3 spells CSAGPPGDSYEQYF. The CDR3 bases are TGCAGTGCTGGACCCCCGGGGGACTCCTACGAGCAGTACTTC.

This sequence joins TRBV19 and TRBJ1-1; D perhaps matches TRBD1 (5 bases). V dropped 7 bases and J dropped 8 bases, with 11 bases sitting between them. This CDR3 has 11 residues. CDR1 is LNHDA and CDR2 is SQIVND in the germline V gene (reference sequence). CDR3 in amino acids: CASKYGGEAFF. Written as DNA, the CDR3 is TGTGCCAGTAAATATGGGGGAGAAGCTTTCTTT.

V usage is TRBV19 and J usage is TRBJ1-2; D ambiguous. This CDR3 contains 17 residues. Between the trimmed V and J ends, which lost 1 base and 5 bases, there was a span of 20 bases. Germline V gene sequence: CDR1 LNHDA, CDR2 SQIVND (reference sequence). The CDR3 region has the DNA TGTGCCAGTAGTATAGTTAAGGCCGGGAGATTTGGGTATGGCTACACCTTC. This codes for CASSIVKAGRFGYGYTF.

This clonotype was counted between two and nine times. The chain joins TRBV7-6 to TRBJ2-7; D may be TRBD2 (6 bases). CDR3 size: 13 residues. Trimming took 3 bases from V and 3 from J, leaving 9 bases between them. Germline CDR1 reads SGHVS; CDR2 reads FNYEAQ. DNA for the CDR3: TGTGCCAGCAGCTTCGGGAGAAACTACGAGCAGTACTTC. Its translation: CASSFGRNYEQYF. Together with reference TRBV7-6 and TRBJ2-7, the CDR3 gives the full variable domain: GAGVSQSPRYKVTKRGQDVALRCDPISGHVSLYWYRQALGQGPEFLTYFNYEAQQDKSGLPNDRFSAERPEGSISTLTIQRTEQRDSAMYRCASSFGRNYEQYFGPGTRLTVT.

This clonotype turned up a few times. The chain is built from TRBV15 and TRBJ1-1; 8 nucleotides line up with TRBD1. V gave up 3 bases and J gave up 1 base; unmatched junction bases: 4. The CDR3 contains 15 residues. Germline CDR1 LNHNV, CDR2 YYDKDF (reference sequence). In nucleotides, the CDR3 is TGTGCCACCAGCAGGGGGGGGACAGGGAACACTGAAGCTTTCTTT. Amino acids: CATSRGGTGNTEAFF.

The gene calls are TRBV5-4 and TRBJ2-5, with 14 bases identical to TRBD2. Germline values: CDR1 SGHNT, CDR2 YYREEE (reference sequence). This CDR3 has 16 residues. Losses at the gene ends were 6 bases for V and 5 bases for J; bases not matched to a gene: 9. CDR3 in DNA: TGTGCCAGCACCGGGACTAGCGGGAGAGGACGCGAGACCCAGTACTTC. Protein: CASTGTSGRGRETQYF. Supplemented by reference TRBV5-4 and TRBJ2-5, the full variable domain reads ETGVTQSPTHLIKTRGQQVTLRCSSQSGHNTVSWYQQALGQGPQFIFQYYREEENGRGNFPPRFSGLQFPNYSSELNVNALELDDSALYLCASTGTSGRGRETQYFGPGTRLLVL.

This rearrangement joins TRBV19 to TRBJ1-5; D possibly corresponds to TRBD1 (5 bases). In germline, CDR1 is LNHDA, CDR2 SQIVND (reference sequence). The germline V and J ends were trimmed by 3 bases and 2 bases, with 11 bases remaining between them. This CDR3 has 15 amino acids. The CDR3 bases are TGTGCCAGTAGTATCGTTAGGGGAGGCAATCAGCCCCAGCATTTT. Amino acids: CASSIVRGGNQPQHF.

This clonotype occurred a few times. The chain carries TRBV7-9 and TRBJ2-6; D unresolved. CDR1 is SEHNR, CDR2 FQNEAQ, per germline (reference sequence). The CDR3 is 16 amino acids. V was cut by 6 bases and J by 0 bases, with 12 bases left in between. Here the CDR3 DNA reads TGTGCCAGCAGGCCAGACACCCCCTCTGGGGCCAACGTCCTGACTTTC. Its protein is CASRPDTPSGANVLTF.

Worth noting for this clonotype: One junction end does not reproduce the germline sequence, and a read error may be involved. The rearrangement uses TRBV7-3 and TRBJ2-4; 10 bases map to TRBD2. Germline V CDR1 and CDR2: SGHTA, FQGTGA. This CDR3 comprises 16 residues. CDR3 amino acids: CASSQGSGGTRNIQYF. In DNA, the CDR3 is TGCGCCAGCAGCCAAGGTAGCGGGGGGACACGAAACATTCAGTACTTC.

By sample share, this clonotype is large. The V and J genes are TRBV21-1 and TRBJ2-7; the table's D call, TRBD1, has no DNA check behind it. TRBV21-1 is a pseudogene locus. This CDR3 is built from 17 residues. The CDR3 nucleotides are TGTGCCAGCAGCTACCCCCGGGACAGGGGTACCTCCTACGAGCAGTACTTC. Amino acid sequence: CASSYPRDRGTSYEQYF.

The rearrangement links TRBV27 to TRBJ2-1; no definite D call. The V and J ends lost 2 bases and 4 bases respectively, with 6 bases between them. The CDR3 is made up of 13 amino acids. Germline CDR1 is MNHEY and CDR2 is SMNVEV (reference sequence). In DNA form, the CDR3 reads TGTGCCAGCAGTTTACCCAGGTACAATGAGCAGTTCTTC. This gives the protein CASSLPRYNEQFF.

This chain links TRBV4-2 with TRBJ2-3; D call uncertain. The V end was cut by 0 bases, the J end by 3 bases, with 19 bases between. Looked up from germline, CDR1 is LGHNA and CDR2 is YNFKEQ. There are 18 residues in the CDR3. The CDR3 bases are TGTGCCAGCAGCCAAGAGAACTCAGGAACCATTCCGACAGATACGCAGTATTTT. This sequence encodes CASSQENSGTIPTDTQYF.

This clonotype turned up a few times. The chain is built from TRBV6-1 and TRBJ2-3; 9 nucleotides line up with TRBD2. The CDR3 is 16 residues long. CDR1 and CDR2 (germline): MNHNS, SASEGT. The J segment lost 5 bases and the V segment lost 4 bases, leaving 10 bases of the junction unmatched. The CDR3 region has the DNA TGTGCCAGCAGTGGAAACAGAGCGGGAGGTGGAGATACGCAGTATTTT. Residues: CASSGNRAGGGDTQYF.

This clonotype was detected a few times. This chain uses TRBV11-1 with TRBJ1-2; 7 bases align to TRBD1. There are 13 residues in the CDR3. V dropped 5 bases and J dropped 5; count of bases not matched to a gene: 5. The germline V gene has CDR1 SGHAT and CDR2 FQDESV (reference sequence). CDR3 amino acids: CASSLGQLYGYTF. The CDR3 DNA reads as TGTGCCAGCAGCCTGGGACAGTTATATGGCTACACCTTC. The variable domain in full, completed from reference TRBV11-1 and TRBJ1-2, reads EAEVAQSPRYKITEKSQAVAFWCDPISGHATLYWYRQILGQGPELLVQFQDESVVDDSQLPKDRFSAERLKGVDSTLKIQPAELGDSAMYLCASSLGQLYGYTFGSGTRLTVV.

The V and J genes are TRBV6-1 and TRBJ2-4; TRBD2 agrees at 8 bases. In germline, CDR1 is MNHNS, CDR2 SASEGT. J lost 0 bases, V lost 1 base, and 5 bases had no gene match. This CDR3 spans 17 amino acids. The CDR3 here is CASSEGRSGGAKNIQYF. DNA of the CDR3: TGTGCCAGCAGTGAAGGAAGGAGCGGGGGAGCCAAAAACATTCAGTACTTC.